Listed here are 9 T cell receptor beta chains from one sample, sequenced in a study of blood T cell repertoires in COVID-19. The table came from immunoSEQ multiplex PCR; TCRdb's copy has only in-frame clones and leaves some out. The data contain about 160,000 clones, roughly 80% of them seen just once; the ten biggest clones take up around 5.1%. The sequencing input was PBMCs or T cells enriched from blood (not recorded which). Receptor source: a woman aged 40 to 50 with acute COVID-19.

Only one count was recorded for this clone. The gene calls are TRBV18 and TRBJ1-5, with D possibly TRBD1 on 5 matching bases. Germline V gene lookup returns CDR1 KGHSH and CDR2 LQKENI. Trimming stripped 3 bases from V and 0 bases from J, with 12 bases between. This CDR3 spans 16 amino acids. The CDR3 spells CASSPDRFDSNQPQHF. The CDR3 nucleotides are TGTGCCAGCTCACCTGACAGATTTGATAGCAATCAGCCCCAGCATTTT. Drawing the rest from reference TRBV18 and TRBJ1-5, the complete variable domain is NAGVMQNPRHLVRRRGQEARLRCSPMKGHSHVYWYRQLPEEGLKFMVYLQKENIIDESGMPKERFSAEFPKEGPSILRIQQVVRGDSAAYFCASSPDRFDSNQPQHFGDGTRLSIL.

CDR3 nucleotides: TGCGCCAGCAGCCAAGAGGGCACTAGCGGGACTTACGAGCAGTACTTC. Amino acids: CASSQEGTSGTYEQYF. This rearrangement joins TRBV4-1 to TRBJ2-7, with 10 bases fitting TRBD2. CDR1 is MGHRA and CDR2 is YSYEKL in the germline V gene. The CDR3 contains 16 residues. V gave up 0 bases and J gave up 4 bases; unmatched junction bases: 6.

A single count supports this clone. The chain uses TRBV5-1 and TRBJ2-2; D perhaps matches TRBD1 (5 bases). Trimming stripped 4 bases from V and 2 bases from J, with 9 bases between. Germline V gives CDR1 SGHRS, CDR2 YFSETQ. CDR3 length: 14 amino acids. CDR3 in DNA: TGCGCCAGCAGCCGGACACCTAACACCGGGGAGCTGTTTTTT. Its translation: CASSRTPNTGELFF.

This clone was detected once. The CDR3 reads CASSGGLNTDTQYF. The CDR3 coding sequence is TGTGCCAGCAGTGGGGGGCTAAACACAGATACGCAGTATTTT. The J gene is TRBJ2-3, the V gene TRBV2; a weak D match, TRBD1 (6 bases). The CDR3 consists of 14 residues. V lost 4 bases, J lost 2 bases, and 10 bases lay in between. Germline lookup yields CDR1 SNHLY and CDR2 FYNNEI.

The chain is built from TRBV4-1 and TRBJ1-4; no definite D call. This CDR3 contains 13 residues. Trimming stripped 1 base from V and 8 bases from J, with 8 bases between. Looked up from germline, CDR1 is MGHRA and CDR2 is YSYEKL. CDR3 in amino acids: CASSQVVREKLFF. The CDR3 DNA is TGCGCCAGCAGCCAAGTGGTGCGCGAAAAACTGTTTTTT.

The chain couples TRBV25-1 to TRBJ2-5, with TRBD1 as a possible D gene (5 bases). The CDR3 has 14 amino acids. Trimming removed 4 bases from V and 4 bases from J, with 13 bases in between. Germline-derived CDR1 and CDR2 are MGHDK and SYGVNS. Here the CDR3 DNA reads TGTGCCAGCAGTGGGACACGGACCGTAGAGACCCAGTACTTC. Protein product: CASSGTRTVETQYF.

This clone was observed at least ten times. This chain joins TRBV7-2 and TRBJ2-5, with 13 bases aligning to TRBD2. The CDR3 consists of 20 residues. Germline V lookup: CDR1 SGHTA, CDR2 FQGNSA. With 0 bases clipped from V and 3 bases from J, the junction kept 13 bases outside the gene matches. The DNA for the CDR3 is TGTGCCAGCAGCTTAGCCTCGGACGTTACAGGACTAGCGGGAGAAGAGACCCAGTACTTC. As protein: CASSLASDVTGLAGEETQYF.

This chain links TRBV12-3 or TRBV12-4 with TRBJ1-2; D remains unclear. There are 13 residues in the CDR3. The V end was cut by 2 bases, the J end by 6 bases, with 10 bases between. The CDR3 bases are TGTGCCAGCAGTTTATCACGGGGAAATGGCTACACCTTC. This sequence encodes CASSLSRGNGYTF.

This chain connects TRBV3-1 (or the pseudogene TRBV3-2) to TRBJ2-6; D is possibly TRBD1 (6 bases). Trimming removed 4 bases from V and 0 bases from J, with 16 bases in between. CDR3 length: 18 amino acids. CDR1 LGHDT and CDR2 YNNKEL come from the germline V gene (reference sequence). DNA for the CDR3: TGTGCCAGCAGCCGCGCCGGGACACAGATCTCTGGGGCCAACGTCCTGACTTTC. Translation gives CASSRAGTQISGANVLTF.